The source of this T cell receptor beta chain is a study of beta chain features in type 1 diabetes. Study in general: Similarity in age, gender and cell yields was seen between patients and healthy donors.

The whole isolated RNA underwent reverse transcription, so sequencing captured expressed TCRB transcripts. Repertoires were generated with immunoSEQ multiplex PCR, while TCRdb's copy carries only in-frame clones and drops some. The data contain some 900,000 clones, 15% to 20% of them singletons. This clone turned up a few times. The material sequenced was naive CD4+ T cells from blood. This receptor was obtained from a woman aged 18-30 years in good health.

CDR3 DNA: TGTGCCAGCAGCTTATTCCCCGAAGAGACCCAGTACTTC. It encodes CASSLFPEETQYF. The chain recombines TRBV7-9 with TRBJ2-5; D is unclear. Germline lookup yields CDR1 SEHNR and CDR2 FQNEAQ (reference sequence). V shed 2 bases and J shed 3 bases, with 7 bases lying between them. This CDR3 has 13 residues.